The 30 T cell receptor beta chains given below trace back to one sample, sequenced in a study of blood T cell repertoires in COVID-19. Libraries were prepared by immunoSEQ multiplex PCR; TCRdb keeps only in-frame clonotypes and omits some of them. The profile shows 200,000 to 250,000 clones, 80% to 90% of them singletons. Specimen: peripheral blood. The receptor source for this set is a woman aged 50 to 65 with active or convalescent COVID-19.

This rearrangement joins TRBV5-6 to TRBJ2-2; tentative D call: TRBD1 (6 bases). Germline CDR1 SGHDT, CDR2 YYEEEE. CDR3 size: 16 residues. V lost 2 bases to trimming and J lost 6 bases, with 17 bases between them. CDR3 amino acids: CASSLFRRGMSGELFF. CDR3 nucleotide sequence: TGTGCCAGCAGCTTATTTCGCAGGGGAATGTCCGGGGAGCTGTTTTTT. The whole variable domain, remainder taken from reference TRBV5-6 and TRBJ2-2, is DAGVTQSPTHLIKTRGQQVTLRCSPKSGHDTVSWYQQALGQGPQFIFQYYEEEERQRGNFPDRFSGHQFPNYSSELNVNALLLGDSALYLCASSLFRRGMSGELFFGEGSRLTVL.

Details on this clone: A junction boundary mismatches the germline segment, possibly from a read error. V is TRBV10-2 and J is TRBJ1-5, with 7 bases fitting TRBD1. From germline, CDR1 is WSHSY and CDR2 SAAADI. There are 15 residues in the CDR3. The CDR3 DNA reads TGCGCCAGCAGTAAAGGGACAGATAGCAATCAGCCCCAACATTTT. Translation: CASSKGTDSNQPQHF.

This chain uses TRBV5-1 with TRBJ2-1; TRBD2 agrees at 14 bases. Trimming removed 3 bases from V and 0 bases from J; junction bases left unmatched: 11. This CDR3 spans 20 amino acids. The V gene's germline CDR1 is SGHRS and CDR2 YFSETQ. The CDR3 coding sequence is TGCGCCAGCAGCTCAGGACTAGCGGGAGGCCCAATACCCTCCTACAATGAGCAGTTCTTC. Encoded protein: CASSSGLAGGPIPSYNEQFF.

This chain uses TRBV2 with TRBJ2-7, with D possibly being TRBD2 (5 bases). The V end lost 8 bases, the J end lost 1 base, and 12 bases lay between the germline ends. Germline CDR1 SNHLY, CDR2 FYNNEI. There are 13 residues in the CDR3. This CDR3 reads CASRREGSYEQYV. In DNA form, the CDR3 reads TGTGCCAGCCGACGTGAGGGATCCTACGAGCAGTACGTC.

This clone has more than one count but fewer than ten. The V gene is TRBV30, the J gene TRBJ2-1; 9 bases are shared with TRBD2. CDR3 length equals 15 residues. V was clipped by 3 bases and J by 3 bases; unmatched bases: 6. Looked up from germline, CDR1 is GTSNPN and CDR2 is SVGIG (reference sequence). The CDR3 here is CAWRTGTSNYNEQFF. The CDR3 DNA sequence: TGTGCCTGGAGGACCGGGACTAGCAACTACAATGAGCAGTTCTTC.

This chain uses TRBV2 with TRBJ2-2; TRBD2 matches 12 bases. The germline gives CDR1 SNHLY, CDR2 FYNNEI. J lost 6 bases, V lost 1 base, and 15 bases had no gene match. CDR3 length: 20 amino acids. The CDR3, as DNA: TGTGCCAGCAGTGAAGGTGTCGCGCTAGCGGGGGGGCGAGGGTCCGGGGAGCTGTTTTTT. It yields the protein CASSEGVALAGGRGSGELFF.

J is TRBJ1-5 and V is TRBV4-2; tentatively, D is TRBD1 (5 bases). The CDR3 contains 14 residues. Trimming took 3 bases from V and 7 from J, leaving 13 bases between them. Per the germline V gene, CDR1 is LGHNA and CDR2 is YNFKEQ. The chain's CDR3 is CASSHFGAGQPQHF. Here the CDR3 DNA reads TGTGCCAGCAGCCATTTTGGGGCGGGGCAGCCCCAGCATTTT.

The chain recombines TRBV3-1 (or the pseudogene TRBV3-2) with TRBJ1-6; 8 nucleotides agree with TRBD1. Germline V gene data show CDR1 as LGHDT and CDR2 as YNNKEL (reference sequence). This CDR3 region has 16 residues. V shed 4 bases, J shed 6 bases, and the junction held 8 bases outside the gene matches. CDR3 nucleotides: TGTGCCAGCAGCCGATCGACAGGGGAAGGTAATTCACCCCTCCACTTT. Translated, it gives CASSRSTGEGNSPLHF.

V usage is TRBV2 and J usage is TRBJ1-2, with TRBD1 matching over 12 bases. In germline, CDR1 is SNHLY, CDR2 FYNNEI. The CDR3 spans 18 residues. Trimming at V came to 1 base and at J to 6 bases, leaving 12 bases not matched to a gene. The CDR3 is CASSEGWRDRGLVDGYTF. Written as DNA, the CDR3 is TGTGCCAGCAGTGAAGGGTGGAGGGACAGGGGGCTTGTGGATGGCTACACCTTC.

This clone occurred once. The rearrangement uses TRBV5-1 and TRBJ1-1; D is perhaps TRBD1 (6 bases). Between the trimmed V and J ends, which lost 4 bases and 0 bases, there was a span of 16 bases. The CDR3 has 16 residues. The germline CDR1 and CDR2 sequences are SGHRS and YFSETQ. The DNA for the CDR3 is TGCGCCAGCAGCCTACGAACAGGGTACATGAACACTGAAGCTTTCTTT. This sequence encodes CASSLRTGYMNTEAFF.

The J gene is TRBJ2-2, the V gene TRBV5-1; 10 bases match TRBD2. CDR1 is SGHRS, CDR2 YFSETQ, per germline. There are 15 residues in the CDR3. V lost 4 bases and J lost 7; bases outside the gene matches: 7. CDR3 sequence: CASSHLAGAGGELFF. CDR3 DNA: TGCGCCAGCAGCCATCTAGCGGGAGCGGGCGGGGAGCTGTTTTTT.

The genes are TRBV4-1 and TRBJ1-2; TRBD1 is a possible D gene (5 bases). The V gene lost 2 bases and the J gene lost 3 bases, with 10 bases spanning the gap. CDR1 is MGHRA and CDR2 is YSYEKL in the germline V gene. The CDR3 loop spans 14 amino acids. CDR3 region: CASSQSQGDYGYTF. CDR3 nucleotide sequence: TGCGCCAGCAGCCAATCTCAAGGGGACTATGGCTACACCTTC.

CDR3 sequence: CASSKGDRAEAGELFF. The CDR3 region has the DNA TGCGCCAGCAGCAAAGGGGACAGGGCGGAGGCCGGGGAGCTGTTTTTT. The chain uses TRBV10-2 and TRBJ2-2; 9 bases map to TRBD1. The CDR3 is 16 amino acids. The V gene end was trimmed by 6 bases and the J gene end by 6 bases; junction bases not matched to a gene: 11. Germline CDR1 and CDR2: WSHSY and SAAADI.

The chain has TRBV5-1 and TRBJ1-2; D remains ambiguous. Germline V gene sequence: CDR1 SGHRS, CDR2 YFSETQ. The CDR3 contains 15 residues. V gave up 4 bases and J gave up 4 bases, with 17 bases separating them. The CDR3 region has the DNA TGCGCCAGCAGCCCCGTCCCCCCGGCAGGCTATGGCTACACCTTC. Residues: CASSPVPPAGYGYTF.

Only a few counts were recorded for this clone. Here the CDR3 DNA reads TGTGCCAGCAGCCAAGATACTGCGGGGACTGCGTCTGGGGCCAACGTCCTGACTTTC. Translating it yields CASSQDTAGTASGANVLTF. V and J are TRBV3-1 (or the pseudogene TRBV3-2) and TRBJ2-6, with D possibly being TRBD2 (6 bases). Germline CDR1 is LGHDT and CDR2 is YNNKEL (reference sequence). The CDR3 loop spans 19 amino acids. The germline V and J ends were trimmed by 0 bases and 1 base, with 16 bases remaining between them.

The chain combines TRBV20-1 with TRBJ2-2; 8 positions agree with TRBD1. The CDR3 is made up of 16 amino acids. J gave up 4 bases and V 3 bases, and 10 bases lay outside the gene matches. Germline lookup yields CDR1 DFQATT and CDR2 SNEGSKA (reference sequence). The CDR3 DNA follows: TGCAGTGCTAGTTTTGTCAGGGGGCTTGCCACCGGGGAGCTGTTTTTT. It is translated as CSASFVRGLATGELFF.

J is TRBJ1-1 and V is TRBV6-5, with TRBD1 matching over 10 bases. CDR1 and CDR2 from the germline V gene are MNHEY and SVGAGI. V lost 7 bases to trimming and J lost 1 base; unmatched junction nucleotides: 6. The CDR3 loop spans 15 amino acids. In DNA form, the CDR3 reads TGTGCCAGCAACCCTCGACAGGGGGCGAACACTGAAGCTTTCTTT. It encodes CASNPRQGANTEAFF.

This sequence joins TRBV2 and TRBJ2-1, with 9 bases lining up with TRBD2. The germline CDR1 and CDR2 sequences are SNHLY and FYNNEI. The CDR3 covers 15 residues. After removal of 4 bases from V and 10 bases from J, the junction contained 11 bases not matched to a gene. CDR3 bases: TGTGCCAGCAGTGGCTGGGCTAGCGGGATGGGGGAGCAGTTCTTC. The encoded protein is CASSGWASGMGEQFF.

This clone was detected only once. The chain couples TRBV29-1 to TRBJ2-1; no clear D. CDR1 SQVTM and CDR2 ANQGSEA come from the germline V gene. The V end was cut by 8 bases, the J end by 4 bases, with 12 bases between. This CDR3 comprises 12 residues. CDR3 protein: CSSQSLYNEQFF. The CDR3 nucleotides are TGCAGCTCCCAGTCCTTGTACAATGAGCAGTTCTTC.

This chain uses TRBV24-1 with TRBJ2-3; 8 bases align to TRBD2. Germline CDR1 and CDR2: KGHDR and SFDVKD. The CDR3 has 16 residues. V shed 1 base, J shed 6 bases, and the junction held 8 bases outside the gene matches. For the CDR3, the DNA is TGTGCCACCAGTGATTTTCTGGCGGGGGGTATGGATACGCAGTATTTT. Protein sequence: CATSDFLAGGMDTQYF.

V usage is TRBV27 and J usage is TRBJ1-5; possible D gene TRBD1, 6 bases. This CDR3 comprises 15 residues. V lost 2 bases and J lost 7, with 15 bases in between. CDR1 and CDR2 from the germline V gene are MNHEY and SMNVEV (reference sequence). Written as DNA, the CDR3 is TGTGCCAGCAGTTTACCCGACAGGATTCTCCAGCCCCAGCATTTT. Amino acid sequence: CASSLPDRILQPQHF.

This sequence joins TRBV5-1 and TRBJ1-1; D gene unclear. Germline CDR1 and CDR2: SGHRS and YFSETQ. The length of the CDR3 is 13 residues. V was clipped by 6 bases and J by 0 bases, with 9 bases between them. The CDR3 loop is CASTAGLNTEAFF. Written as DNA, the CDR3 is TGCGCCAGCACGGCGGGCCTGAACACTGAAGCTTTCTTT.

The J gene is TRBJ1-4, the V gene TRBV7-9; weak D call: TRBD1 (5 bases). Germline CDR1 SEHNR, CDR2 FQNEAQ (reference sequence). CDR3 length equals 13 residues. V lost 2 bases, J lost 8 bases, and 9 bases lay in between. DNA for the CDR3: TGTGCCAGCAGCTTACGGCAGGGAGAAAAACTGTTTTTT. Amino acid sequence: CASSLRQGEKLFF.

CDR3 DNA sequence: TGTGCCAGTAGTGTCGGACAGGTTCATGAAAAACTGTTTTTT. It yields the protein CASSVGQVHEKLFF. The chain carries TRBV19 and TRBJ1-4, with 7 bases identical to TRBD1. Losses at the gene ends were 5 bases for V and 6 bases for J; bases not matched to a gene: 6. This CDR3 spans 14 amino acids. Germline values: CDR1 LNHDA, CDR2 SQIVND (reference sequence).

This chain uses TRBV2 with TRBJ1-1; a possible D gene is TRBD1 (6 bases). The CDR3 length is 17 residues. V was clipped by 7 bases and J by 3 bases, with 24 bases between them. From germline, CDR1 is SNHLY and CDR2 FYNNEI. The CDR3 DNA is TGTGCCAGCACTATACAGGGCCCCGGTTTAGGGGACACTGAAGCTTTCTTT. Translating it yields CASTIQGPGLGDTEAFF. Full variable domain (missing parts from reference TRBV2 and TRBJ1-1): EPEVTQTPSHQVTQMGQEVILRCVPISNHLYFYWYRQILGQKVEFLVSFYNNEISEKSEIFDDQFSVERPDGSNFTLKIRSTKLEDSAMYFCASTIQGPGLGDTEAFFGQGTRLTVV.

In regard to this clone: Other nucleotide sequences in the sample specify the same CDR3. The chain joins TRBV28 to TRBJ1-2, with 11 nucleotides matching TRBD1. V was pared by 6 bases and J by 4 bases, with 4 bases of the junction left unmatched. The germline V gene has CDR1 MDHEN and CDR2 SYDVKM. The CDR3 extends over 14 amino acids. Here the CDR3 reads CASSRDRGSYGYTF. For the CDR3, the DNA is TGTGCCAGCAGCCGGGACAGGGGGAGCTATGGCTACACCTTC.

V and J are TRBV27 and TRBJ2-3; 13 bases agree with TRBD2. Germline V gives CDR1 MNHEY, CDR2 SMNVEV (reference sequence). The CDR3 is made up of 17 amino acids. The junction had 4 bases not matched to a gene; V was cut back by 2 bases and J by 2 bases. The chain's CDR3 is CASSLLGTSGDTDTQYF. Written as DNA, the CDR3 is TGTGCCAGCAGTTTACTCGGGACTAGCGGGGACACAGATACGCAGTATTTT.

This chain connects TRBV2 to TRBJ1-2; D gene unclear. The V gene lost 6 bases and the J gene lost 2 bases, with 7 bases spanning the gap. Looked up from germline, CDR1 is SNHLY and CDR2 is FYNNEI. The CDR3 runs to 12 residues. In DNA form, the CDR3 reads TGTGCCAGCAGGTCCGGGAACTATGGCTACACCTTC. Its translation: CASRSGNYGYTF.

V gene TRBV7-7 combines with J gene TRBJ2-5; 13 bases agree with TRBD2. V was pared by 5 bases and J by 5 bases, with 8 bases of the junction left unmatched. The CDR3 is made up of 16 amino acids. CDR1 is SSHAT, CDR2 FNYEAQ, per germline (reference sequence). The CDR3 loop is CASSVGLAGVKETQYF. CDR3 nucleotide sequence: TGTGCCAGCAGCGTAGGACTAGCGGGGGTGAAGGAGACCCAGTACTTC.

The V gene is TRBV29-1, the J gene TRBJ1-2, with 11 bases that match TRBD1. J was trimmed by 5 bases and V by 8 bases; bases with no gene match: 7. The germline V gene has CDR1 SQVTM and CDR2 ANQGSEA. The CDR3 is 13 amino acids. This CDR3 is CSSSRDRGYGYTF. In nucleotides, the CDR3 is TGCAGCTCATCTCGGGACAGGGGGTATGGCTACACCTTC.